This T cell receptor beta chain was documented in a study of T cell responses to AZD1222 COVID-19 vaccine. The protocol was immunoSEQ multiplex PCR, while the TCRdb copy is restricted to in-frame clones and leaves out a portion. The sample includes more than 100,000 clones, 88% of them seen just once. The sample here was peripheral blood, taken on day 0 of AZD1222 vaccination. This TCR was sampled from an adult in good health.

The CDR3 DNA follows: TGTGCCAGCAGCCAACACGGACAGGGCCAGGAGGCTGAAGCTTTCTTT. Amino acids: CASSQHGQGQEAEAFF. V gene TRBV3-1 (or the pseudogene TRBV3-2) combines with J gene TRBJ1-1, with TRBD1 matching over 8 bases. CDR1 is LGHDT, CDR2 YNNKEL, per germline (reference sequence). V gave up 2 bases and J gave up 6 bases; unmatched junction bases: 11. The CDR3 is 16 residues long.